Described below is a single T cell receptor (beta chain) sequence and its context. This specimen comes from a study of blood T cell repertoires in COVID-19. Study details: Donors in the United States, Italy and Spain gave samples during acute or convalescent COVID-19. T cells, B-cell-depleted T cells, or PBMCs supplied cDNA or gDNA.

Authors' methods: Researchers report that nucleated cell counts were estimated from reference gene primer amplification. Some clones are missing from TCRdb's copy, which holds only in-frame ones; the method was immunoSEQ multiplex PCR. D and trimming come from the DNA, and the V and J calls and clone size come from that table. The table shows under 200,000 clones, with roughly 84% occurring only once. Germline V gene data show CDR1 as SGHTA and CDR2 as FQGNSA. The CDR3 totals 13 residues. V lost 5 bases, J lost 4 bases, and 9 bases lay in between. V and J are TRBV7-2 and TRBJ1-5, with a possible D match to TRBD1 (5 bases). This receptor was identified in a woman aged 80 or over with acute or convalescent COVID-19. Sequences were obtained from peripheral blood. The CDR3 bases are TGTGCCAGCAGCCCCGGGGGGAATCAGCCCCAGCATTTT. Encoded protein: CASSPGGNQPQHF.